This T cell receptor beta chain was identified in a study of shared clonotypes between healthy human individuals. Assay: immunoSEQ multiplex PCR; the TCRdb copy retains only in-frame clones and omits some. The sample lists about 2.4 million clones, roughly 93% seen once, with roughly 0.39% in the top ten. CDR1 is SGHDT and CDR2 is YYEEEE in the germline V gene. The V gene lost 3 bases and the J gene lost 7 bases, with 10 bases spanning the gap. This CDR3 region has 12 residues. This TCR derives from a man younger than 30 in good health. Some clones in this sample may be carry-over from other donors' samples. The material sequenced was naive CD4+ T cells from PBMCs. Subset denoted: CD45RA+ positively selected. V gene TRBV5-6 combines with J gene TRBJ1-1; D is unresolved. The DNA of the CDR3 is TGTGCCAGCAGCTGGACGGGAAGTGAAGCTTTCTTT. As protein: CASSWTGSEAFF.